The 20 T cell receptor beta chains listed next were all sequenced from one sample in a study of blood T cells in healthy people across ages. For the second PCR, which ran for 7 to 11 cycles, a sample-barcoded 5' primer and a J-beta primer mix were used. TCRdb independently ran MiXCR on the 5' RACE reads; one entry per CDR3 protein. Of 1.4 million or so distinct CDR3 sequences listed, roughly two fifths are singletons. The specimen sequenced was blood. The origin of the receptors is a woman aged 18-29 years in good health.

V is TRBV7-8 and J is TRBJ2-5; possible D gene TRBD2, 6 bases. Trimming left V 1 base short and J 3 bases short, with 12 bases between. This CDR3 is built from 15 residues. CDR1 is SGHVS and CDR2 is FQNEAQ in the germline V gene. As DNA, the CDR3 is TGTGCCAGCAGCTTAGGTGGGACTCGTAAAGAGACCCAGTACTTC. Its translation is CASSLGGTRKETQYF.

The chain links TRBV5-1 to TRBJ2-1, with D possibly being TRBD2 (5 bases). Trimming shortened V by 3 bases and J by 7 bases, and 11 bases separated the two germline ends. The CDR3 spans 13 residues. Germline V gene data show CDR1 as SGHRS and CDR2 as YFSETQ. CDR3 coding DNA: TGCGCCAGCAGCTCTCCAAGGACTAATGAGCAGTTCTTC. Amino acids: CASSSPRTNEQFF.

The CDR3 protein is CAWTPRTGSRNEQYF. The CDR3 DNA reads TGTGCCTGGACCCCCCGGACAGGTTCTCGGAACGAGCAGTACTTC. The rearrangement joins TRBV30 to TRBJ2-7; 7 bases are shared with TRBD1. Losses at the gene ends were 4 bases for V and 5 bases for J; bases not matched to a gene: 14. The germline V gene encodes CDR1 GTSNPN and CDR2 SVGIG (reference sequence). This CDR3 region has 15 residues.

Points on this clonotype: This may arise from a read error, as a much more abundant clone is one base away. The CDR3 DNA sequence: TGTGCCAGCAACTCAAGACTAGCGGGGGATCCCTACGAGCAGTACTTC. Its protein is CASNSRLAGDPYEQYF. This chain joins TRBV12-3 or TRBV12-4 and TRBJ2-7, with 12 bases that match TRBD2. The ends lost 7 bases at V and 2 bases at J; junction bases unmatched: 9. The CDR3 has 16 amino acids.

V gene TRBV5-1 combines with J gene TRBJ2-2; perhaps TRBD2 as D (7 bases). This CDR3 contains 15 residues. V dropped 4 bases and J dropped 3 bases, with 13 bases sitting between them. The germline CDR1 and CDR2 sequences are SGHRS and YFSETQ. CDR3 amino acids: CASSMDSGDTGELFF. In nucleotides, the CDR3 is TGCGCCAGCAGCATGGACAGCGGGGACACCGGGGAGCTGTTTTTT.

Regarding this clonotype: This may be a read error, as it is one base from a much larger clone. This CDR3 is CSARRGSSTDTRYF. The CDR3 bases are TGCAGTGCTAGACGGGGCAGTAGCACAGATACGCGGTATTTT. The rearrangement links TRBV20-1 to TRBJ2-3; D tentatively fits TRBD1 or TRBD2 (5 bases each). The CDR3 runs 14 residues. Germline V gene data show CDR1 as DFQATT and CDR2 as SNEGSKA (reference sequence).

J is TRBJ2-5 and V is TRBV2; D call uncertain. This CDR3 is 12 amino acids long. The germline CDR1 and CDR2 sequences are SNHLY and FYNNEI. V shed 8 bases and J shed 7 bases, with 14 bases lying between them. CDR3 region: CASQLHHTTQYF. In DNA form, the CDR3 reads TGTGCCAGCCAGCTACACCATACGACCCAGTACTTC.

The V call is TRBV7-9, the J call TRBJ2-1, with D possibly TRBD1 on 6 matching bases. CDR1 is SEHNR, CDR2 FQNEAQ, per germline (reference sequence). V shed 1 base and J shed 8 bases, with 18 bases lying between them. There are 16 residues in the CDR3. CDR3: CASSLGAGQRAHEQFF. As DNA, the CDR3 is TGTGCCAGCAGCTTAGGAGCTGGACAGAGAGCCCATGAGCAGTTCTTC.

The rearrangement links TRBV9 to TRBJ2-1, with D perhaps given as TRBD1 or TRBD2 (5 bases each). With 4 bases removed from V and 6 bases from J, the gap between germline ends came to 17 bases. The CDR3 runs 15 residues. Germline V gene lookup returns CDR1 SGDLS and CDR2 YYNGEE. The CDR3 here is CASSPGTSWANEQFF. For the CDR3, the DNA is TGTGCCAGCAGCCCAGGGACCAGTTGGGCCAATGAGCAGTTCTTC.

A remark on this clonotype: One junction end does not reproduce the germline sequence, and a read error may be involved. This chain links TRBV20-1 with TRBJ1-2, with TRBD1 identical over 8 bases. This CDR3 region has 12 residues. Germline CDR1 DFQATT, CDR2 SNEGSKA (reference sequence). The DNA for the CDR3 is TGCAGTGGGACAGGGCCTAACTATGGCTATACCTTC. Translation: CSGTGPNYGYTF.

The gene calls are TRBV12-3 or TRBV12-4 and TRBJ1-2; D remains ambiguous. The germline V and J ends were trimmed by 6 bases and 8 bases, with 10 bases remaining between them. The CDR3 totals 11 residues. This CDR3 is CASRDLWGYTF. The CDR3 coding sequence is TGTGCCAGCAGGGACTTGTGGGGCTACACCTTC.

This clonotype has more than one count but fewer than ten. The chain combines TRBV20-1 with TRBJ1-5; 7 nucleotides align to TRBD1. Germline assignment: CDR1 DFQATT and CDR2 SNEGSKA (reference sequence). V dropped 1 base and J dropped 6; count of bases not matched to a gene: 6. There are 14 residues in the CDR3. The CDR3 sequence is CSARVAGGVQPQHF. The CDR3 DNA is TGCAGTGCTAGAGTGGCAGGGGGAGTTCAGCCCCAGCATTTT.

This clonotype has only a few counts. Here the CDR3 DNA reads TGTGCCATCGGGACTCGAGGGGCAGATACGCAGTATTTT. This sequence encodes CAIGTRGADTQYF. The chain is built from TRBV10-3 and TRBJ2-3, with D possibly matching TRBD2 (6 bases). CDR3 length equals 13 residues. Germline V gene data show CDR1 as ENHRY and CDR2 as SYGVKD. The ends were cut back, 8 bases at V and 4 bases at J, with 13 bases in the middle.

The CDR3 sequence: CASSFNRGLADTQYF. CDR3 DNA: TGCGCCAGCAGCTTCAACAGGGGCTTGGCAGATACGCAGTATTTT. J is TRBJ2-3 and V is TRBV5-1, with 7 bases that match TRBD1. The CDR3 consists of 15 residues. Germline loops: CDR1 SGHRS, CDR2 YFSETQ. With 2 bases clipped from V and 4 bases from J, the junction kept 7 bases outside the gene matches.

The gene calls are TRBV24-1 and TRBJ2-5, with 11 bases fitting TRBD2. The CDR3 has 16 residues. V dropped 7 bases and J dropped 11; count of bases not matched to a gene: 17. Per the germline V gene, CDR1 is KGHDR and CDR2 is SFDVKD. This CDR3 reads CATSSWQGLAVEEQYF. DNA for the CDR3: TGTGCCACCAGCTCCTGGCAGGGACTAGCGGTCGAGGAGCAGTACTTC.

The genes are TRBV7-9 and TRBJ2-7; weak D call: TRBD1 (5 bases). The germline CDR1 and CDR2 sequences are SEHNR and FQNEAQ (reference sequence). V lost 5 bases, J lost 3 bases, and 20 bases lay in between. The length of the CDR3 is 16 residues. The CDR3 sequence is CASSTNIRVNLYEQYF. Here the CDR3 DNA reads TGTGCCAGCAGCACAAACATCAGGGTAAACCTCTACGAGCAGTACTTC.

The chain employs TRBV7-2 and TRBJ1-1; perhaps TRBD1 as D (5 bases). V dropped 5 bases and J dropped 13 bases, with 23 bases sitting between them. CDR3 length equals 14 residues. Germline CDR1 SGHTA, CDR2 FQGNSA. Written as DNA, the CDR3 is TGTGCCAGCAGCCCCAGTGGGGCTGTGGGGTTGGTTTTCTTT. It specifies CASSPSGAVGLVFF.

In the case of this clonotype: Germline is not matched at one junction end, which may reflect a read error. The J gene is TRBJ1-2, the V gene TRBV12-3 or TRBV12-4, with 7 bases aligning to TRBD1. The CDR3 has 14 amino acids. This CDR3 is CASNRGAANYDYTF. CDR3 DNA sequence: TGTGCCAGCAACAGGGGAGCCGCTAACTATGACTACACCTTC.

This chain joins TRBV7-2 and TRBJ1-4; no definite D call. Germline CDR1 is SGHTA and CDR2 is FQGNSA. The CDR3 covers 14 residues. V was clipped by 0 bases and J by 8 bases, with 10 bases between them. In DNA, the CDR3 is TGTGCCAGCAGCTTAGCTTTCCCGGGAGAAAAACTGTTTTTT. As protein: CASSLAFPGEKLFF. Combining the CDR3 with reference TRBV7-2 and TRBJ1-4 gives the whole variable domain GAGVSQSPSNKVTEKGKDVELRCDPISGHTALYWYRQSLGQGLEFLIYFQGNSAPDKSGLPSDRFSAERTGGSVSTLTIQRTQQEDSAVYLCASSLAFPGEKLFFGSGTQLSVL.

V and J are TRBV12-3 or TRBV12-4 and TRBJ2-5; 7 nucleotides agree with TRBD1. Unmatched junction bases numbered 6, after V lost 7 bases and J lost 4 bases. This CDR3 region has 13 residues. CDR3 protein: CASKTGFGETQYF. DNA of the CDR3: TGTGCCAGCAAGACAGGGTTTGGAGAGACCCAGTACTTC.